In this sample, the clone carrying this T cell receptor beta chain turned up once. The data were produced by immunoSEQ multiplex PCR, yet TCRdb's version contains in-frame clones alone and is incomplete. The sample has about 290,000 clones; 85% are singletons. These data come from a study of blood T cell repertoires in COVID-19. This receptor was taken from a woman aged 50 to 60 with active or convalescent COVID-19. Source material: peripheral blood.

The CDR3 DNA is TGTGCCAGCAGCCCTTTACCCCTAGCGGGGAGGGGCACAGATACGCAGTATTTT. Protein: CASSPLPLAGRGTDTQYF. The chain joins TRBV5-6 to TRBJ2-3, with 9 bases that match TRBD2. V lost 4 bases to trimming and J lost 1 base; unmatched junction nucleotides: 13. Germline V gene sequence: CDR1 SGHDT, CDR2 YYEEEE. The CDR3 spans 18 residues.